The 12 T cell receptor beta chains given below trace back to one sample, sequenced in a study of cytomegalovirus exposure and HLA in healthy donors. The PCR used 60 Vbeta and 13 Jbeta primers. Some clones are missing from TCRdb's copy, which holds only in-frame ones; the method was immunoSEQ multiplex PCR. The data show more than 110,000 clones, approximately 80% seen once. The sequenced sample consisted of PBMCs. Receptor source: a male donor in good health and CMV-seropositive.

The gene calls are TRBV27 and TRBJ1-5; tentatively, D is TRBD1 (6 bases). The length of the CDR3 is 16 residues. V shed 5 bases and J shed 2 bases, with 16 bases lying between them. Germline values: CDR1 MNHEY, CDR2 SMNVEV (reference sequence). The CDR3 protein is CASSPGTFTGNQPQHF. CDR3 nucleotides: TGTGCCAGCAGTCCCGGGACATTTACTGGCAATCAGCCCCAGCATTTT.

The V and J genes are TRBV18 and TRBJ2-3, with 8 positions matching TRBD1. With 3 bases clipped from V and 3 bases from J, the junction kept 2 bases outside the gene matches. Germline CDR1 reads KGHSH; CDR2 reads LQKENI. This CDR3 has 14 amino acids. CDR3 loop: CASSPGQETDTQYF. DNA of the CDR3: TGTGCCAGCTCACCGGGACAGGAGACAGATACGCAGTATTTT.

CDR3 protein: CASSQATPPSYPYNEQFF. In DNA, the CDR3 is TGCGCCAGCAGCCAAGCTACCCCCCCTAGCTACCCCTACAATGAGCAGTTCTTC. This chain links TRBV4-3 with TRBJ2-1, with a possible D match to TRBD2 (5 bases). Trimming removed 1 base from V and 2 bases from J, with 18 bases in between. Germline V lookup: CDR1 LGHNA, CDR2 YSLEER. The CDR3 has 18 amino acids.

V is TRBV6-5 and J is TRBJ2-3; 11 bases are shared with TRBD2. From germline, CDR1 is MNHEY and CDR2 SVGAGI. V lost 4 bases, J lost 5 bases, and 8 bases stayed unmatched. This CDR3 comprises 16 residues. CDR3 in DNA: TGTGCCAGCAGTTTTCTAGCGGGGGGCCTTGGAGATACGCAGTATTTT. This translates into CASSFLAGGLGDTQYF.

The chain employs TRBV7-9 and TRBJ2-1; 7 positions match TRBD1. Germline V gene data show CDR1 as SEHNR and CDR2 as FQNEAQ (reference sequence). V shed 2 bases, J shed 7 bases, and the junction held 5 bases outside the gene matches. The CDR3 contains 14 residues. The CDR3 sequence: CASSLWDSLNEQFF. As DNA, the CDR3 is TGTGCCAGCAGCTTATGGGACAGCCTAAATGAGCAGTTCTTC.

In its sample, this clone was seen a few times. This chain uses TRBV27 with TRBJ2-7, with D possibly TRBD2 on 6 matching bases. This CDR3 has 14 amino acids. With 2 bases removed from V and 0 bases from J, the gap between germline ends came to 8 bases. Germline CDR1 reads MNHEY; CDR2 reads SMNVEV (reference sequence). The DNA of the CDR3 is TGTGCCAGCAGTTTAGGGGGGATCTCCTACGAGCAGTACTTC. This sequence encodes CASSLGGISYEQYF.

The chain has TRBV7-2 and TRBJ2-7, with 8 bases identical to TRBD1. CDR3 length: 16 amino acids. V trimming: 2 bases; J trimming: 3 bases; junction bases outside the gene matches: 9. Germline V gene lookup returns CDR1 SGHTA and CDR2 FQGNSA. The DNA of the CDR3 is TGTGCCAGCAGCTTACCAGGACAGGGAAAGAGCTACGAGCAGTACTTC. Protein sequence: CASSLPGQGKSYEQYF.

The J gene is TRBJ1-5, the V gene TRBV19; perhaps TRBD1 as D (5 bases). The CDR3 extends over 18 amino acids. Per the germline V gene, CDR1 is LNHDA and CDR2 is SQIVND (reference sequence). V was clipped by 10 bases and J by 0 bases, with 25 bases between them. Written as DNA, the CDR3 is TGTGCCACCAAGTACCTGGGAGAGGGGACTTATAGCAATCAGCCCCAGCATTTT. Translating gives CATKYLGEGTYSNQPQHF.

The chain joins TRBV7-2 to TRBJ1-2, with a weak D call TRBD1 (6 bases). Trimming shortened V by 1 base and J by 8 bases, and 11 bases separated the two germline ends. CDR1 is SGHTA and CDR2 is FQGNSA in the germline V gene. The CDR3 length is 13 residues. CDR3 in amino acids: CASSLVGADGYTF. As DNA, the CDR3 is TGTGCCAGCAGCTTAGTGGGGGCGGACGGCTACACCTTC.

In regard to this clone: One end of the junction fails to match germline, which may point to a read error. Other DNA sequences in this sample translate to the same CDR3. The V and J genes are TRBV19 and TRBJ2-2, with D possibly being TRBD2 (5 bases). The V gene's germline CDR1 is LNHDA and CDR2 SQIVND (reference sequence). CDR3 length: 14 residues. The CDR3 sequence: CASSTPLRAGELFF. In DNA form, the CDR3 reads TGTGCCAGTAGTACCCCTTTGCGCGCCGGGGAGCTATTTTTT. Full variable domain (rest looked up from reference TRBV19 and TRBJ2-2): DGGITQSPKYLFRKEGQNVTLSCEQNLNHDAMYWYRQDPGQGLRLIYYSQIVNDFQKGDIAEGYSVSREKKESFPLTVTSAQKNPTAFYLCASSTPLRAGELFFGEGSRLTVL.

The CDR3, as DNA: TGTGCCAGCAGTGAAGGACACCCCTACGAGCAGTACTTC. As protein: CASSEGHPYEQYF. V gene TRBV6-1 combines with J gene TRBJ2-7, with D uncertain. Looked up from germline, CDR1 is MNHNS and CDR2 is SASEGT. V lost 1 base, J lost 2 bases, and 6 bases lay in between. This CDR3 has 13 amino acids.

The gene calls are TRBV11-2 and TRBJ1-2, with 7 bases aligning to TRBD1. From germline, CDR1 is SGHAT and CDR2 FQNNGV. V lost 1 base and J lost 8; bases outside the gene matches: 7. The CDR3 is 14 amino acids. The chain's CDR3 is CASSLGGQFSGYTF. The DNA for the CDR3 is TGTGCCAGCAGCTTAGGGGGACAGTTTTCGGGCTACACCTTC.